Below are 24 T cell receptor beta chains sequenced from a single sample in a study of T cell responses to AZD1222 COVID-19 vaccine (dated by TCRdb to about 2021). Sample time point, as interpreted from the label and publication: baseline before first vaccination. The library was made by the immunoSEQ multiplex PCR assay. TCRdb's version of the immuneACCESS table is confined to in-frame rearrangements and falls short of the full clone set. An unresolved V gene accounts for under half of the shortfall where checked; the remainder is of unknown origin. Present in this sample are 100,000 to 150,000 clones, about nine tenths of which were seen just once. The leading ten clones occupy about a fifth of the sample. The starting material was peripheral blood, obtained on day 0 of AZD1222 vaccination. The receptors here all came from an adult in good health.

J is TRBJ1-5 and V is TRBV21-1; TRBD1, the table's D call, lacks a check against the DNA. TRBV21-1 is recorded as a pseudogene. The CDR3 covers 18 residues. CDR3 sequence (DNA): TGTGCCAGCAGCAAAGAGGGGGGCGGACAGGGGAGAGGACAGCCCCAGCATTTT. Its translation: CASSKEGGGQGRGQPQHF.

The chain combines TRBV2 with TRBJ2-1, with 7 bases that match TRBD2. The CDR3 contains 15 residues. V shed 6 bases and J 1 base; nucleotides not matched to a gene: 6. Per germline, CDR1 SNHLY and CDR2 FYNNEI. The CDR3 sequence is CASSRSGGSYNEQFF. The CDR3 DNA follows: TGTGCCAGCAGCCGTTCGGGGGGTTCCTACAATGAGCAGTTCTTC.

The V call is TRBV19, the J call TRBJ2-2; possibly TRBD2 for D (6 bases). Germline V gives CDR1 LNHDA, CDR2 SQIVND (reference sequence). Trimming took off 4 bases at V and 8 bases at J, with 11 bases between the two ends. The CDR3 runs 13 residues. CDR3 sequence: CASSSIGRGELFF. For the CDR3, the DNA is TGTGCCAGTAGTAGCATAGGGAGGGGGGAGCTGTTTTTT.

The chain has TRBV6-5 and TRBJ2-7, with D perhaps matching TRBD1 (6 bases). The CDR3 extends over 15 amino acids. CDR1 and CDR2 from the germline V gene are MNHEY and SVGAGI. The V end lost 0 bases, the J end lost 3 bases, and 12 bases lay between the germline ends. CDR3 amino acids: CASSYSPGTNYEQYF. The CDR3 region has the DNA TGTGCCAGCAGTTACTCTCCGGGGACAAACTACGAGCAGTACTTC.

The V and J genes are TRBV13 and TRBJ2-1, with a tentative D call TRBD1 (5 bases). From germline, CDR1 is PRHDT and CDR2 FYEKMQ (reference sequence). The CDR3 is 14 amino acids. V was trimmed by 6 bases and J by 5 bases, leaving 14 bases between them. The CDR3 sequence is CASRTYSRDNEQFF. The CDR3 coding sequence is TGTGCCAGCAGGACTTACTCCAGGGACAATGAGCAGTTCTTC.

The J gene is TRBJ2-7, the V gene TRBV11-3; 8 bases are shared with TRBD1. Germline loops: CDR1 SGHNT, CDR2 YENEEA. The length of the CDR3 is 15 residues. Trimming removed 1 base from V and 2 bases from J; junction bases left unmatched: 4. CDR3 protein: CASSLGPGGPYEQYF. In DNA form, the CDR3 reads TGTGCCAGCAGCTTAGGGCCAGGGGGCCCCTACGAGCAGTACTTC.

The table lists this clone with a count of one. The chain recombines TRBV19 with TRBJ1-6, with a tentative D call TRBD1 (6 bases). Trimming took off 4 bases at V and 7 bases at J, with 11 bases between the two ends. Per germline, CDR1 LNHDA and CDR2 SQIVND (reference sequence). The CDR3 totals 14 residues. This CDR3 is CASSTTGPNSPLHF. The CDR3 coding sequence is TGTGCCAGTAGTACCACAGGGCCCAATTCACCCCTCCACTTT.

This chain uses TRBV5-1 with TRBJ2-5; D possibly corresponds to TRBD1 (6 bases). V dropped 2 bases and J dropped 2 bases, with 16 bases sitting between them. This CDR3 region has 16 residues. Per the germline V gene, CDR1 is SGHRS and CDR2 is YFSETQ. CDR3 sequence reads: CASSFDSEGVQETQYF. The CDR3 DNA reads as TGCGCCAGCAGCTTTGACAGCGAGGGGGTTCAAGAGACCCAGTACTTC.

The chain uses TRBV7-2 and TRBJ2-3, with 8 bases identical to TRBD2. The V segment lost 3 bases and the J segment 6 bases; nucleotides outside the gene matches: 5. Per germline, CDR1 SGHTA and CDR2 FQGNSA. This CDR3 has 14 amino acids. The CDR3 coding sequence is TGTGCCAGCAGCTTGGGACTAGTGATGGATACGCAGTATTTT. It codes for CASSLGLVMDTQYF.

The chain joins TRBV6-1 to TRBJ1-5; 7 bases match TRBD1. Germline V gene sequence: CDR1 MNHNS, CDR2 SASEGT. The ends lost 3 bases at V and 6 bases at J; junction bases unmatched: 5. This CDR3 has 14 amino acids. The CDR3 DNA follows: TGTGCCAGCAGTGATGGTACAGGGGCTCAGCCCCAGCATTTT. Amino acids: CASSDGTGAQPQHF.

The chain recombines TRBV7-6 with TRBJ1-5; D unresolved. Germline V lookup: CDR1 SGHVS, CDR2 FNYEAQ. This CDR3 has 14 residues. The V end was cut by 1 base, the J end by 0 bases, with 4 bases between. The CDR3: CASSLEASNQPQHF. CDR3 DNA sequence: TGTGCCAGCAGCTTAGAAGCTAGCAATCAGCCCCAGCATTTT.

CDR3 region: CASSEGRGRITEAFF. CDR3 coding DNA: TGCGCCAGCAGTGAGGGCAGGGGAAGAATCACTGAAGCTTTCTTT. The V and J genes are TRBV10-1 and TRBJ1-1; D perhaps matches TRBD1 (6 bases). Per germline, CDR1 WNHNN and CDR2 SYGVQD (reference sequence). The V and J ends lost 2 bases and 4 bases respectively, with 14 bases between them. This CDR3 contains 15 residues.

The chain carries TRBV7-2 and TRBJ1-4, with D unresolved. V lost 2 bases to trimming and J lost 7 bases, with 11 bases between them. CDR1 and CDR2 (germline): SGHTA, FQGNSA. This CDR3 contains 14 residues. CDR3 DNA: TGTGCCAGCAGCTTAAGGGTAGTAGGTGAAAAACTGTTTTTT. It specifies CASSLRVVGEKLFF.

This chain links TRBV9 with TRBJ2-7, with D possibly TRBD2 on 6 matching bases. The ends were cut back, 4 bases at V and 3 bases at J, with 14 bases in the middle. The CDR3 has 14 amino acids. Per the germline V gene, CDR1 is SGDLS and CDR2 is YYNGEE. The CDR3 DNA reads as TGTGCCAGCAGCCCCCGGACTACGGACTACGAGCAGTACTTC. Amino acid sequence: CASSPRTTDYEQYF.

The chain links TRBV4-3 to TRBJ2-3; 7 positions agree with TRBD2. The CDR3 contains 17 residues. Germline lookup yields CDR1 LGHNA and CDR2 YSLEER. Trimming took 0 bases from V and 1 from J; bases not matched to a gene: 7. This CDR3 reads CASSQEAPAGRTDTQYF. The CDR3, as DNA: TGCGCCAGCAGCCAAGAAGCCCCAGCGGGGCGCACAGATACGCAGTATTTT.

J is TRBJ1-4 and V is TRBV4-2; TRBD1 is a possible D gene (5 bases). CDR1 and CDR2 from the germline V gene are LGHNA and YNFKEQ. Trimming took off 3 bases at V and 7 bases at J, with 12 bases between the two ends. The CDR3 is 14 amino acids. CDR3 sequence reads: CASSHGDGAEKLFF. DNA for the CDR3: TGTGCCAGCAGCCATGGGGACGGGGCTGAAAAACTGTTTTTT.

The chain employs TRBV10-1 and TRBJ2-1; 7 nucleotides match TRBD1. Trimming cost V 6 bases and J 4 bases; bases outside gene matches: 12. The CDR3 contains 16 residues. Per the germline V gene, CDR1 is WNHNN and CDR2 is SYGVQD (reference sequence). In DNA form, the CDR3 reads TGCGCCAGCAGCTCACCCCAGGGGGAAGCTTACAATGAGCAGTTCTTC. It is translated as CASSSPQGEAYNEQFF.

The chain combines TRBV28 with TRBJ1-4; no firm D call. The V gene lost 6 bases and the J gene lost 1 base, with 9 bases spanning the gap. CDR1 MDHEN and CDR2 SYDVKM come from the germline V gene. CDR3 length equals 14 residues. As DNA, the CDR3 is TGTGCCAGCAGAAGACAATTAACTAATGAAAAACTGTTTTTT. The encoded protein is CASRRQLTNEKLFF.

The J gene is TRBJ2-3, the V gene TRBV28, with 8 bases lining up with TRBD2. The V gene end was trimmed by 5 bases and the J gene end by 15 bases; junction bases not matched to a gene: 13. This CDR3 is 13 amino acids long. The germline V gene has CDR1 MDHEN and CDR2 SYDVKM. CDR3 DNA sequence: TGTGCCAGCAGTCTGTCCGGGACTAGTCATGGCTATTTT. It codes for CASSLSGTSHGYF.

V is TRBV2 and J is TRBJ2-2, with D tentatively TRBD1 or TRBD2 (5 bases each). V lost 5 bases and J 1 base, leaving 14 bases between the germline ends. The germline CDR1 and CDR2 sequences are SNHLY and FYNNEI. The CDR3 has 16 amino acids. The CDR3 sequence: CASSPLGTVNTGELFF. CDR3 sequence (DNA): TGTGCCAGCAGTCCCCTCGGGACGGTGAACACCGGGGAGCTGTTTTTT.

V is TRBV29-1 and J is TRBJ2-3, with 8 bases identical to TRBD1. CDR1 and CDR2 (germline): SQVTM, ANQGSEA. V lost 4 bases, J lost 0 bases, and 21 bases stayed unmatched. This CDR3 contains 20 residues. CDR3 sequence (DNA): TGCAGCGTTGTGGGACAGGCCTTATTTTCAGAGGGCTATAGCACAGATACGCAGTATTTT. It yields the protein CSVVGQALFSEGYSTDTQYF.

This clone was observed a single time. CDR3: CATEGRTSTDTQYF. The CDR3, as DNA: TGTGCCACCGAGGGCAGAACTAGCACAGATACGCAGTATTTT. The chain combines TRBV10-3 with TRBJ2-3; weak D call: TRBD2 (5 bases). Germline-derived CDR1 and CDR2 are ENHRY and SYGVKD. This CDR3 is 14 amino acids long. V dropped 10 bases and J dropped 0 bases, with 14 bases sitting between them.

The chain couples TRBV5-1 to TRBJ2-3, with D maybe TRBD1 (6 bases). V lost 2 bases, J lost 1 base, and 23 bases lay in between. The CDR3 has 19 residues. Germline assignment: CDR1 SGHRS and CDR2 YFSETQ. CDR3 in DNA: TGCGCCAGCAGCTTAGGGTTAGAGACAGGAATCTTCGGCACAGATACGCAGTATTTT. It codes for CASSLGLETGIFGTDTQYF.

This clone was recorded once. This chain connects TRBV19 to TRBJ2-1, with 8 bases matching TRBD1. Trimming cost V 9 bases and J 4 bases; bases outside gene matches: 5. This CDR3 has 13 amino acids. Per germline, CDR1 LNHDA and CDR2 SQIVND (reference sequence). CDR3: CASSGTGYNEQFF. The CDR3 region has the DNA TGTGCCAGCTCCGGGACAGGTTACAATGAGCAGTTCTTC.